The 17 T cell receptor beta chains below all came from one sample that was sequenced in a study of cytomegalovirus exposure and HLA in healthy donors. Primers for the PCR totalled 60 Vbeta and 13 Jbeta. This table comes from immunoSEQ multiplex PCR, and its TCRdb copy is limited to in-frame clones, with some not included. The profile shows fewer than 250,000 clones, roughly 83% of them singletons. The specimen was PBMCs. The receptors originated from a boy under 10 years old in good health and CMV-seronegative.

The CDR3 loop is CASSSGTSGYEQYF. The DNA for the CDR3 is TGTGCCAGCAGCTCCGGGACTAGCGGCTACGAGCAGTACTTC. V gene TRBV11-2 combines with J gene TRBJ2-7; the match to TRBD2 covers 11 bases. Trimming took 4 bases from V and 3 from J; bases not matched to a gene: 2. The CDR3 covers 14 residues. Germline lookup yields CDR1 SGHAT and CDR2 FQNNGV. The full variable domain, in which reference TRBV11-2 and TRBJ2-7 provide the parts outside the CDR3, is EAGVAQSPRYKIIEKRQSVAFWCNPISGHATLYWYQQILGQGPKLLIQFQNNGVVDDSQLPKDRFSAERLKGVDSTLKIQPAKLEDSAVYLCASSSGTSGYEQYFGPGTRLTVT.

The rearrangement joins TRBV19 to TRBJ2-7; no firm D call. The CDR3 totals 15 residues. Per the germline V gene, CDR1 is LNHDA and CDR2 is SQIVND (reference sequence). Trimming shortened V by 1 base and J by 4 bases, and 14 bases separated the two germline ends. The CDR3 protein is CASSIGGLGVYEQYF. DNA for the CDR3: TGTGCCAGTAGTATAGGTGGCCTTGGAGTATACGAGCAGTACTTC. The variable domain in full, with the rest retrieved from reference TRBV19 and TRBJ2-7, is DGGITQSPKYLFRKEGQNVTLSCEQNLNHDAMYWYRQDPGQGLRLIYYSQIVNDFQKGDIAEGYSVSREKKESFPLTVTSAQKNPTAFYLCASSIGGLGVYEQYFGPGTRLTVT.

The rearrangement joins TRBV27 to TRBJ2-7; D perhaps matches TRBD2 (6 bases). CDR3 length: 13 amino acids. Trimming took 10 bases from V and 1 from J, leaving 14 bases between them. The germline gives CDR1 MNHEY, CDR2 SMNVEV (reference sequence). The CDR3: CATRETNSYEQYF. In DNA form, the CDR3 reads TGTGCCACCCGGGAGACAAATTCCTACGAGCAGTACTTC.

This chain links TRBV19 with TRBJ2-7; 8 nucleotides agree with TRBD1. V lost 3 bases, J lost 2 bases, and 6 bases stayed unmatched. The CDR3 has 15 residues. Per the germline V gene, CDR1 is LNHDA and CDR2 is SQIVND (reference sequence). The DNA for the CDR3 is TGTGCCAGTAGTATGGCCGGGACAGGAACCTACGAGCAGTACTTC. Translating gives CASSMAGTGTYEQYF.

This chain uses TRBV16 with TRBJ2-7, with a weak D call TRBD1 (5 bases). Germline CDR1 is KGHSY and CDR2 is FQNENV. The CDR3 is 15 residues long. The V end was cut by 7 bases, the J end by 2 bases, with 18 bases between. The CDR3 is CASTANTGTPYEQYF. CDR3 DNA: TGTGCCAGCACAGCAAATACAGGTACTCCCTACGAGCAGTACTTC.

The J gene is TRBJ2-7, the V gene TRBV10-3, with 8 bases lining up with TRBD2. V lost 11 bases and J lost 7; bases outside the gene matches: 13. In germline, CDR1 is ENHRY, CDR2 SYGVKD. CDR3 length: 13 residues. CDR3 region: CASGRGGILEQYF. The CDR3 DNA is TGTGCCTCCGGGAGGGGCGGGATTTTGGAGCAGTACTTC.

This rearrangement joins TRBV19 to TRBJ2-7, with D maybe TRBD2 (5 bases). The length of the CDR3 is 15 residues. In germline, CDR1 is LNHDA, CDR2 SQIVND (reference sequence). The V and J ends lost 0 bases and 0 bases respectively, with 9 bases between them. The CDR3 reads CASSIDLATSYEQYF. CDR3 bases: TGTGCCAGTAGTATAGATTTAGCGACCTCCTACGAGCAGTACTTC.

V is TRBV16 and J is TRBJ2-7; no firm D call. The length of the CDR3 is 15 residues. Germline CDR1 reads KGHSY; CDR2 reads FQNENV. The V end lost 4 bases, the J end lost 0 bases, and 13 bases lay between the germline ends. The CDR3 loop reads CASSPWALSSYEQYF. As DNA, the CDR3 is TGTGCCAGCAGCCCCTGGGCGCTTAGCTCCTACGAGCAGTACTTC.

J is TRBJ2-1 and V is TRBV6-1; TRBD2 agrees at 11 bases. Germline assignment: CDR1 MNHNS and CDR2 SASEGT. The CDR3 covers 15 residues. V dropped 7 bases and J dropped 2; count of bases not matched to a gene: 4. Written as DNA, the CDR3 is TGTGCCAGCACCCCGGGACTAGCGGCCTACAATGAGCAGTTCTTC. It codes for CASTPGLAAYNEQFF.

Only a few counts were recorded for this clone. The gene calls are TRBV2 and TRBJ2-7; 7 bases align to TRBD1. CDR1 and CDR2 (germline): SNHLY, FYNNEI. CDR3 length: 12 residues. Trimming cost V 11 bases and J 4 bases; bases outside gene matches: 8. The CDR3 reads CAGGTVPYEQYF. CDR3 sequence (DNA): TGTGCCGGTGGGACAGTACCTTACGAGCAGTACTTC.

The chain employs TRBV6-1 and TRBJ1-2, with 7 bases aligning to TRBD1. CDR3 length equals 14 residues. The J segment lost 1 base and the V segment lost 6 bases, leaving 5 bases of the junction unmatched. Germline values: CDR1 MNHNS, CDR2 SASEGT. The CDR3 nucleotides read TGTGCCAGCAGGGGGGACAGTTTTAACTATGGCTACACCTTC. Protein: CASRGDSFNYGYTF.

This clone was picked up one time. This chain links TRBV13 with TRBJ1-5, with TRBD1 matching 7 bases. CDR1 is PRHDT, CDR2 FYEKMQ, per germline (reference sequence). This CDR3 has 15 residues. V lost 5 bases to trimming and J lost 2 bases; unmatched junction nucleotides: 6. The CDR3 DNA reads TGTGCCAGCAGCGTGGGACAGTCTCGCAATCAGCCCCAGCATTTT. Translation: CASSVGQSRNQPQHF.

The CDR3 here is CASSSEDRSQPQHF. Written as DNA, the CDR3 is TGTGCCAGCTCATCAGAGGACAGGTCTCAGCCCCAGCATTTT. The rearrangement joins TRBV18 to TRBJ1-5; 7 positions match TRBD1. This CDR3 region has 14 residues. Trimming cost V 5 bases and J 6 bases; bases outside gene matches: 7. In germline, CDR1 is KGHSH, CDR2 LQKENI. The complete variable domain, with remaining parts taken from reference TRBV18 and TRBJ1-5, reads NAGVMQNPRHLVRRRGQEARLRCSPMKGHSHVYWYRQLPEEGLKFMVYLQKENIIDESGMPKERFSAEFPKEGPSILRIQQVVRGDSAAYFCASSSEDRSQPQHFGDGTRLSIL.

The V and J genes are TRBV4-2 and TRBJ1-1; D is undetermined. The CDR3 is 14 amino acids. The germline V and J ends were trimmed by 1 base and 8 bases, with 14 bases remaining between them. Germline assignment: CDR1 LGHNA and CDR2 YNFKEQ. CDR3 sequence: CASSQVLGGLEAFF. The CDR3 DNA reads TGTGCCAGCAGCCAAGTCTTGGGAGGGCTCGAAGCTTTCTTT.

This chain connects TRBV9 to TRBJ2-5; weak D call: TRBD1 (7 bases). CDR1 and CDR2 (germline): SGDLS, YYNGEE. The CDR3 is made up of 13 amino acids. V was shortened by 2 bases and J by 4 bases, with 9 bases between the two germline ends. The CDR3 coding sequence is TGTGCCAGCAGCGTCCAGGGGGGAGAGACCCAGTACTTC. It yields the protein CASSVQGGETQYF.

The chain uses TRBV15 and TRBJ1-2; D might be TRBD1 (6 bases). Per the germline V gene, CDR1 is LNHNV and CDR2 is YYDKDF (reference sequence). V was shortened by 0 bases and J by 10 bases, with 12 bases between the two germline ends. The CDR3 sequence is 13 residues long. CDR3 protein: CATSREVMGAYTF. The CDR3 nucleotides read TGTGCCACCAGCAGAGAGGTTATGGGGGCCTACACCTTC. Variable domain in full (rest from reference TRBV15 and TRBJ1-2): DAMVIQNPRYQVTQFGKPVTLSCSQTLNHNVMYWYQQKSSQAPKLLFHYYDKDFNNEADTPDNFQSRRPNTSFCFLDIRSPGLGDTAMYLCATSREVMGAYTFGSGTRLTVV.

The chain is built from TRBV7-9 and TRBJ1-2; D gene uncertain. Looked up from germline, CDR1 is SEHNR and CDR2 is FQNEAQ (reference sequence). V gave up 5 bases and J gave up 6 bases, with 16 bases separating them. The CDR3 sequence is 14 residues long. The CDR3 bases are TGTGCCAGCAGCACTCCAGCGGTAGGGAATGGCTACACCTTC. As protein: CASSTPAVGNGYTF.